This is a list of T cell receptor beta chains from one sample in a study of beta chain features in type 1 diabetes. Clones were sequenced by immunoSEQ multiplex PCR, and TCRdb holds only the in-frame ones, with some missing. The table lists roughly 140,000 clones, 8.5% to 14% of them singletons. The sequencing sample was made of central memory CD4+ T cells from blood. Receptors originate from a man aged 18 to 29 in good health. CDR3s include the opening cysteine and the closing phenylalanine or tryptophan. A D gene is named only where the DNA matches it firmly. The size field is filled for only some rows; it gives once, few, many or a size class.

D gene: TRBD2; J gene: TRBJ2-1; clone size: once; V gene: TRBV5-1; CDR3 DNA: TGCGCCAGCAGCTACGGGACTAGCGGGATTAGGAGCTCCTACAATGAGCAGTTCTTC; CDR3 protein: CASSYGTSGIRSSYNEQFF
D gene: TRBD1; J gene: TRBJ2-1; clone size: many; V gene: TRBV10-3; CDR3 DNA: TGTGCCATCAGCAGTGACAGGGGACGGAATAGCTCCTACAATGAGCAGTTCTTC; CDR3 protein: CAISSDRGRNSSYNEQFF
D gene: .; J gene: TRBJ2-3; clone size: .; V gene: TRBV27; CDR3 DNA: TGTGCCAGCAAAGTTTATAGGCAGGGCACAGATACGCAGTATTTT; CDR3 protein: CASKVYRQGTDTQYF
D gene: TRBD2; J gene: TRBJ2-3; clone size: few; V gene: TRBV6-4; CDR3 DNA: TGTGCCAGCAGTACTGAGCGGGGAGGCACAGATACGCAGTATTTT; CDR3 protein: CASSTERGGTDTQYF
D gene: TRBD2; J gene: TRBJ2-5; clone size: .; V gene: TRBV9; CDR3 DNA: TGTGCCAGCAGCGGTGGGACTAGCGGGATGGAGACCCAGTACTTC; CDR3 protein: CASSGGTSGMETQYF
D gene: .; J gene: TRBJ1-1; clone size: many; V gene: TRBV29-1; CDR3 DNA: TGCAGCGGAAACAGGGTCCAGAACACTGAAGCTTTCTTT; CDR3 protein: CSGNRVQNTEAFF
D gene: .; J gene: TRBJ2-5; clone size: few; V gene: TRBV5-4; CDR3 DNA: TGTGCCAGCAGCTTGGATGGGGGGACCCGGATGAAGACCCAGTACTTC; CDR3 protein: CASSLDGGTRMKTQYF
D gene: .; J gene: TRBJ2-2; clone size: .; V gene: TRBV7-2; CDR3 DNA: TGTGCCAGCAGCTTAACGACGACAGGCGGGGAGCTGTTTTTT; CDR3 protein: CASSLTTTGGELFF
D gene: TRBD1; J gene: TRBJ2-1; clone size: few; V gene: TRBV7-9; CDR3 DNA: TGTGCCAGCAGCCTGGACAGGGGAGGACAGTTCTTC; CDR3 protein: CASSLDRGGQFF
D gene: .; J gene: TRBJ2-3; clone size: few; V gene: TRBV28; CDR3 DNA: TGTGCCAGCAGTTTACAGGATTACGCAGATACGCAGTATTTT; CDR3 protein: CASSLQDYADTQYF
D gene: .; J gene: TRBJ2-1; clone size: .; V gene: TRBV28; CDR3 DNA: TGTGCCAGCAGTCCCCTTGCTCGATTGGCGGGTGAGCAGTTCTTC; CDR3 protein: CASSPLARLAGEQFF
D gene: .; J gene: TRBJ1-3; clone size: few; V gene: TRBV9; CDR3 DNA: TGTGCCAGCAGCGTAGTGGCAGGTGAAAACACCATATATTTT; CDR3 protein: CASSVVAGENTIYF
D gene: .; J gene: TRBJ1-3; clone size: few; V gene: TRBV7-9; CDR3 DNA: TGTGCCAGCAGCTACGCAGGGTCGGGAAACACCATATATTTT; CDR3 protein: CASSYAGSGNTIYF
D gene: .; J gene: TRBJ2-7; clone size: many; V gene: TRBV29-1; CDR3 DNA: TGCAGCGTTGAAGTAGCCGGGACCTGGGGGGAGGAGCAGTACTTC; CDR3 protein: CSVEVAGTWGEEQYF
D gene: TRBD1; J gene: TRBJ2-3; clone size: .; V gene: TRBV7-8; CDR3 DNA: TGTGCCAGCAGCCCCCGGGACAGCCTCACAGATACGCAGTATTTT; CDR3 protein: CASSPRDSLTDTQYF
D gene: .; J gene: TRBJ1-2; clone size: few; V gene: TRBV29-1; CDR3 DNA: TGCAGCGTTGAATGGGCGAGGGGCTACACCTTC; CDR3 protein: CSVEWARGYTF
D gene: .; J gene: TRBJ2-3; clone size: .; V gene: TRBV7-8; CDR3 DNA: TGTGCCAGCAGCTTAATCGGCAGGGGTATGGGGTTCACAGATACGCAGTATTTT; CDR3 protein: CASSLIGRGMGFTDTQYF
D gene: .; J gene: TRBJ2-7; clone size: .; V gene: TRBV7-2; CDR3 DNA: TGTGCCAGCAGCTTACAGGTTAGGGGCGAGCAGTACTTC; CDR3 protein: CASSLQVRGEQYF
D gene: .; J gene: TRBJ2-5; clone size: .; V gene: TRBV27; CDR3 DNA: TGTGCCAGCAGCTCCCCGGGCGGGGAGACGGAGACCCAGTACTTC; CDR3 protein: CASSSPGGETETQYF
D gene: .; J gene: TRBJ1-2; clone size: many; V gene: TRBV7-2; CDR3 DNA: TGTGCCAGCAGCACCACTGGGGACTATGGCTACACCTTC; CDR3 protein: CASSTTGDYGYTF
D gene: .; J gene: TRBJ2-3; clone size: few; V gene: TRBV6-5; CDR3 DNA: TGTGCCAGCAAGTTGAGACGGGGGACAGATACGCAGTATTTT; CDR3 protein: CASKLRRGTDTQYF
D gene: TRBD2; J gene: TRBJ2-5; clone size: .; V gene: TRBV6-5; CDR3 DNA: TGTGCCAGCAGCCGCCTTAGCGGGGAAGAGACCCAGTACTTC; CDR3 protein: CASSRLSGEETQYF
D gene: .; J gene: TRBJ2-3; clone size: .; V gene: TRBV9; CDR3 DNA: TGTGCCAGCAGCCAGAACACAGATACGCAGTATTTT; CDR3 protein: CASSQNTDTQYF
D gene: .; J gene: TRBJ2-7; clone size: .; V gene: TRBV7-2; CDR3 DNA: TGTGCCAGCAGTCCAGTCTGGGGGGATTACGAGCAGTACTTC; CDR3 protein: CASSPVWGDYEQYF
D gene: .; J gene: TRBJ1-2; clone size: few; V gene: TRBV7-2; CDR3 DNA: TGTGCCAGCAGCTTAGGGGCGGCGGAGGGGTACTATGGCTACACCTTC; CDR3 protein: CASSLGAAEGYYGYTF
D gene: .; J gene: TRBJ2-2; clone size: .; V gene: TRBV4-1; CDR3 DNA: TGCGCCAGCAGCCAAGCAGGGGCAAACACCGGGGAGCTGTTTTTT; CDR3 protein: CASSQAGANTGELFF
D gene: TRBD1; J gene: TRBJ1-3; clone size: .; V gene: TRBV29-1; CDR3 DNA: TGCAGCGTTGATAGTTCAGGGGGAGGATCTGGAAACACCATATATTTT; CDR3 protein: CSVDSSGGGSGNTIYF
D gene: .; J gene: TRBJ1-1; clone size: .; V gene: TRBV30; CDR3 DNA: TGTGCCTGCGACGGTCCGAGGAGTTTTGAAGCTTTCTTT; CDR3 protein: CACDGPRSFEAFF
D gene: .; J gene: TRBJ1-5; clone size: few; V gene: TRBV21-1; CDR3 DNA: TGTGCCAGCAGCAAAGATTCGGGCATGGCAGGGTTGGAGCCCCAGCATTTT; CDR3 protein: CASSKDSGMAGLEPQHF
D gene: .; J gene: TRBJ1-1; clone size: .; V gene: TRBV9; CDR3 DNA: TGTGCCAGCAGCGTAGGGATGGACACTGAAGCTTTCTTT; CDR3 protein: CASSVGMDTEAFF
D gene: .; J gene: TRBJ2-7; clone size: few; V gene: TRBV11-2; CDR3 DNA: TGTGCCAGCGGCCGCCTAGGCAGGGGCTACGAGCAGTACTTC; CDR3 protein: CASGRLGRGYEQYF
D gene: .; J gene: TRBJ2-4; clone size: .; V gene: TRBV25-1; CDR3 DNA: TGTGCCAGCAGTGAAACGGAGGGCCCCAAAAACAATCAGTACTTC; CDR3 protein: CASSETEGPKNNQYF
D gene: TRBD1; J gene: TRBJ2-3; clone size: few; V gene: TRBV6-6; CDR3 DNA: TGTGCCAGCAGGTGGGACAGGGGAACAGATACGCAGTATTTT; CDR3 protein: CASRWDRGTDTQYF
D gene: .; J gene: TRBJ2-1; clone size: .; V gene: TRBV4-1; CDR3 DNA: TGCGCCAGCAGCCCCTCTGCAGCGAGCTCCTACAATGAGCAGTTCTTC; CDR3 protein: CASSPSAASSYNEQFF
D gene: .; J gene: TRBJ2-7; clone size: .; V gene: TRBV25-1; CDR3 DNA: TGTGCCAGCAGTGACCCCCCCGGGGGGCAGTACTTC; CDR3 protein: CASSDPPGGQYF
D gene: .; J gene: TRBJ2-7; clone size: .; V gene: TRBV7-2; CDR3 DNA: TGTGCCAGCAGCTTAGGGAGGGGGCTAAACTACGAGCAGTACTTC; CDR3 protein: CASSLGRGLNYEQYF
D gene: .; J gene: TRBJ2-7; clone size: .; V gene: TRBV7-2; CDR3 DNA: TGTGCCAGCAGCTTAGAATTCGGGACTCTCTACGAGCAGTACTTC; CDR3 protein: CASSLEFGTLYEQYF
D gene: TRBD1; J gene: TRBJ1-4; clone size: .; V gene: TRBV4-3; CDR3 DNA: TGCGCCAGCAGCCCTGGGACAGGGGTTGAAAAACTGTTTTTT; CDR3 protein: CASSPGTGVEKLFF
D gene: TRBD1; J gene: TRBJ2-5; clone size: .; V gene: TRBV23-1; CDR3 DNA: TGCGCCAGCAGCCCGACAGGGGCCCAGAAGACCCAGTACTTC; CDR3 protein: CASSPTGAQKTQYF
D gene: TRBD2; J gene: TRBJ2-2; clone size: .; V gene: TRBV29-1; CDR3 DNA: TGCAGCGTGGCCTTGGTAGCGGGGGTGACCGGGGAGCTGTTTTTT; CDR3 protein: CSVALVAGVTGELFF
D gene: .; J gene: TRBJ2-3; clone size: .; V gene: TRBV5-1; CDR3 DNA: TGCGCCAGCAACAGTCGTCGGGGCACAGATACGCAGTATTTT; CDR3 protein: CASNSRRGTDTQYF
D gene: TRBD1; J gene: TRBJ1-4; clone size: .; V gene: TRBV9; CDR3 DNA: TGTGCCAGCAGCGTAGAGGGACAGGGGCCGTCTAGCGAAAAACTGTTTTTT; CDR3 protein: CASSVEGQGPSSEKLFF
D gene: TRBD1; J gene: TRBJ2-1; clone size: medium-sized; V gene: TRBV29-1; CDR3 DNA: TGCAGCGCAGGGGGTTTCACGTACAATGAGCAGTTCTTC; CDR3 protein: CSAGGFTYNEQFF
D gene: TRBD1; J gene: TRBJ2-5; clone size: .; V gene: TRBV30; CDR3 DNA: TGTGCCTGGAGTGCCGGGACAGTCCAAGAGACCCAGTACTTC; CDR3 protein: CAWSAGTVQETQYF
D gene: TRBD2; J gene: TRBJ2-1; clone size: many; V gene: TRBV14; CDR3 DNA: TGTGCCAGCAGCCAAGATGTAGCGGGAGTTGAGTTCTTC; CDR3 protein: CASSQDVAGVEFF
D gene: TRBD2; J gene: TRBJ2-5; clone size: few; V gene: TRBV27; CDR3 DNA: TGTGCCAGCAGTTCTCTCACCGGGGGGGAGACCCAGTACTTC; CDR3 protein: CASSSLTGGETQYF
D gene: .; J gene: TRBJ2-3; clone size: .; V gene: TRBV5-1; CDR3 DNA: TGCGCCAGCAGCTTGGGACAGGCCTCAGATACGCAGTATTTT; CDR3 protein: CASSLGQASDTQYF
D gene: .; J gene: TRBJ2-3; clone size: few; V gene: TRBV20-1; CDR3 DNA: TGCAGTGTCGAAGAAGGAACGCAGTATTTT; CDR3 protein: CSVEEGTQYF
D gene: TRBD2; J gene: TRBJ2-3; clone size: few; V gene: TRBV30; CDR3 DNA: TGTGCCTGGAAGGGAGGGGCAGATACGCAGTATTTT; CDR3 protein: CAWKGGADTQYF
D gene: TRBD1; J gene: TRBJ2-3; clone size: .; V gene: TRBV5-4; CDR3 DNA: TGTGCCAGCAGGTCAGGGGGCGGGAGCACAGATACGCAGTATTTT; CDR3 protein: CASRSGGGSTDTQYF
D gene: TRBD1; J gene: TRBJ1-6; clone size: .; V gene: TRBV11-1; CDR3 DNA: TGTGCCAGCAGCTTGCGGGGACAGGGGCGTTCACCCCTCCACTTT; CDR3 protein: CASSLRGQGRSPLHF
D gene: .; J gene: TRBJ2-7; clone size: .; V gene: TRBV9; CDR3 DNA: TGTGCCAGCAGCGTAGGCACCCTGGCCGGCGAGCAGTACTTC; CDR3 protein: CASSVGTLAGEQYF
D gene: .; J gene: TRBJ1-6; clone size: .; V gene: TRBV2; CDR3 DNA: TGTGCCAGCAGCTACGGGGGCGACTATAATTCACCCCTCCACTTT; CDR3 protein: CASSYGGDYNSPLHF